Presented here are 20 T cell receptor beta chains from one specimen sequenced in a study of identical twins. TCRdb independently ran MiXCR on the 5' RACE reads; one entry per CDR3 protein. The table has fewer than 550,000 distinct CDR3 sequences, roughly an eighth seen once. This same sample was also taken into another study, of yellow fever vaccine responses in identical twins.

Sequencing used CD4+ T cells sorted from blood. All receptors derive from a woman between 18 and 30 years old in good health.

This clonotype was seen more than once but under ten times. The rearrangement uses TRBV5-1 and TRBJ2-7, with unresolved D. V was shortened by 1 base and J by 6 bases, with 5 bases between the two germline ends. Per germline, CDR1 SGHRS and CDR2 YFSETQ. This CDR3 has 11 amino acids. The CDR3 DNA follows: TGCGCCAGCAGCTTGAACGGCGAGCAGTACTTC. Amino acids: CASSLNGEQYF.

The rearrangement uses TRBV15 and TRBJ2-7; D not certain. Germline-derived CDR1 and CDR2 are LNHNV and YYDKDF (reference sequence). There are 13 residues in the CDR3. V dropped 0 bases and J dropped 5 bases, with 8 bases sitting between them. The CDR3 is CATSRDLWDEQYF. CDR3 nucleotide sequence: TGTGCCACCAGCAGAGATTTGTGGGACGAGCAGTACTTC.

This clonotype was detected only a few times. This rearrangement joins TRBV10-3 to TRBJ2-7, with D possibly TRBD1 on 6 matching bases. V lost 3 bases and J lost 7, with 19 bases in between. Germline-derived CDR1 and CDR2 are ENHRY and SYGVKD. The CDR3 has 15 residues. The CDR3 DNA sequence: TGTGCCATCAGTGACCACACTCGGGACACGAGGGAGCAGTACTTC. Translation gives CAISDHTRDTREQYF.

Only a few counts were recorded for this clonotype. This chain connects TRBV11-2 to TRBJ2-5, with D perhaps TRBD2 (6 bases). The CDR3 is made up of 13 amino acids. V lost 5 bases and J lost 5, with 12 bases in between. Germline V gives CDR1 SGHAT, CDR2 FQNNGV. The CDR3 here is CASSQGLRETQYF. The CDR3 DNA reads as TGTGCCAGCAGCCAGGGACTCAGGGAGACCCAGTACTTC.

The chain has TRBV20-1 and TRBJ2-1; the match to TRBD1 covers 7 bases. Per germline, CDR1 DFQATT and CDR2 SNEGSKA (reference sequence). The CDR3 has 14 amino acids. V lost 3 bases to trimming and J lost 9 bases; unmatched junction nucleotides: 11. The CDR3 DNA is TGCAGTGCTAGGATCGGCCAGGGGGTCGGTGAGCAGTTCTTC. Amino acid sequence: CSARIGQGVGEQFF.

This clonotype was recorded many times. The chain uses TRBV10-3 and TRBJ2-7, with TRBD1 identical over 7 bases. The CDR3 has 12 residues. Unmatched junction bases numbered 4, after V lost 10 bases and J lost 1 base. Per the germline V gene, CDR1 is ENHRY and CDR2 is SYGVKD. The CDR3 region is CAKQGESYEQYF. In DNA form, the CDR3 reads TGTGCCAAGCAGGGGGAGTCCTACGAGCAGTACTTC.

J is TRBJ2-2 and V is TRBV7-2; weak D call: TRBD1 (6 bases). CDR3 length: 13 residues. Deletions cut 6 bases from V and 9 bases from J, with 14 bases between. Germline CDR1 and CDR2: SGHTA and FQGNSA. CDR3 region: CASRMTGGRELFF. The CDR3 DNA is TGTGCCAGCAGAATGACTGGGGGCAGGGAGCTGTTTTTT.

The chain has TRBV6-1 and TRBJ2-3, with 7 bases identical to TRBD2. The junction had 5 bases not matched to a gene; V was cut back by 1 base and J by 4 bases. This CDR3 contains 15 residues. The germline V gene has CDR1 MNHNS and CDR2 SASEGT. CDR3 protein: CASSEVAGAADTQYF. Here the CDR3 DNA reads TGTGCCAGCAGTGAAGTTGCGGGAGCGGCAGATACGCAGTATTTT.

This clonotype was observed a few times. The chain recombines TRBV12-3 or TRBV12-4 with TRBJ2-3; 10 bases are a match to TRBD2. This CDR3 spans 16 amino acids. The junction had 10 bases not matched to a gene; V was cut back by 6 bases and J by 4 bases. For the CDR3, the DNA is TGTGCCAGCAGCCCAAGACTAGCGGGCGGGGCAGATACGCAGTATTTT. Residues: CASSPRLAGGADTQYF.

This clonotype came up a few times. V is TRBV5-1 and J is TRBJ2-2; the D gene is possibly TRBD1 (6 bases). With 0 bases removed from V and 1 base from J, the gap between germline ends came to 22 bases. Germline V gene lookup returns CDR1 SGHRS and CDR2 YFSETQ. CDR3 length: 20 residues. The CDR3 sequence: CASSLGGSRTVPRNTGELFF. The CDR3 DNA reads TGCGCCAGCAGCTTGGGCGGGTCTAGGACAGTTCCCAGGAACACCGGGGAGCTGTTTTTT.

A few counts support this clonotype. The chain combines TRBV7-9 with TRBJ2-3; 12 bases are shared with TRBD2. The germline V gene has CDR1 SEHNR and CDR2 FQNEAQ (reference sequence). V was pared by 6 bases and J by 6 bases, with 7 bases of the junction left unmatched. The CDR3 sequence is 15 residues long. The DNA for the CDR3 is TGTGCCAGCAGTCTAGCGGGGGGGCCGATGGATACGCAGTATTTT. It codes for CASSLAGGPMDTQYF.

CDR3 DNA sequence: TGTGCCAGCAGCTCCGAGACGGGAGAGCAGTTCTTC. Residues: CASSSETGEQFF. This chain connects TRBV7-9 to TRBJ2-1; D is perhaps TRBD2 (5 bases). Per germline, CDR1 SEHNR and CDR2 FQNEAQ (reference sequence). The CDR3 is 12 amino acids. V dropped 4 bases and J dropped 10 bases, with 11 bases sitting between them.

As concerns this clonotype: Mismatch with germline at one junction end may stem from a read error. This chain connects TRBV24-1 to TRBJ2-1; D unclear. The V gene's germline CDR1 is KGHDR and CDR2 SFDVKD. This CDR3 region has 12 residues. This CDR3 is CATNGRLNEPFF. In DNA form, the CDR3 reads TGTGCCACCAATGGCAGGTTAAATGAGCCGTTCTTC.

This clonotype is categorized as medium-sized. J is TRBJ2-5 and V is TRBV7-2; D is unresolved. CDR3 size: 13 residues. CDR1 is SGHTA and CDR2 is FQGNSA in the germline V gene. V gave up 5 bases and J gave up 2 bases, with 9 bases separating them. In DNA form, the CDR3 reads TGTGCCAGCAGCACCGCTAGACAAGAGACCCAGTACTTC. Protein sequence: CASSTARQETQYF.

The chain employs TRBV18 and TRBJ1-6, with TRBD1 matching over 7 bases. This CDR3 has 16 amino acids. Germline V CDR1 and CDR2: KGHSH, LQKENI. Trimming at V came to 5 bases and at J to 4 bases, leaving 8 bases not matched to a gene. CDR3 amino acids: CASSTTGVPYNSPLHF. The CDR3 DNA reads TGTGCCAGCTCAACCACAGGGGTCCCTTATAATTCACCCCTCCACTTT.

There are a few counts of this clonotype. This sequence joins TRBV3-1 and TRBJ2-2; 9 nucleotides agree with TRBD2. The CDR3 is made up of 16 amino acids. The trim removed 1 base at V and 5 bases at J, leaving 5 bases unmatched. Germline assignment: CDR1 LGHDT and CDR2 YNNKEL (reference sequence). The CDR3, as DNA: TGTGCCAGCAGCCAAGGAGGCGGGAGGGGAACCGGGGAGCTGTTTTTT. It codes for CASSQGGGRGTGELFF.

This clonotype has only a few counts. In nucleotides, the CDR3 is TGCAGCGTACGGGACAGGGGTAGGGTGAACACTGAAGCTTTCTTT. It is translated as CSVRDRGRVNTEAFF. The J gene is TRBJ1-1, the V gene TRBV29-1; TRBD1 aligns across 10 bases. The V and J ends lost 6 bases and 0 bases, in that order; junction bases with no gene match: 7. Germline lookup yields CDR1 SQVTM and CDR2 ANQGSEA. This CDR3 spans 15 amino acids.

This chain links TRBV20-1 with TRBJ2-5, with a possible D match to TRBD1 (6 bases). Per germline, CDR1 DFQATT and CDR2 SNEGSKA (reference sequence). This CDR3 spans 14 amino acids. V was shortened by 6 bases and J by 5 bases, with 19 bases between the two germline ends. CDR3 residues: CSARGNMAGETQYF. The CDR3, as DNA: TGCAGTGCCAGGGGAAACATGGCTGGGGAGACCCAGTACTTC.

This clonotype showed up many times. The chain combines TRBV7-9 with TRBJ2-7; TRBD1 aligns across 7 bases. After removal of 4 bases from V and 0 bases from J, the junction contained 6 bases not matched to a gene. The CDR3 length is 15 residues. Per the germline V gene, CDR1 is SEHNR and CDR2 is FQNEAQ (reference sequence). CDR3 DNA sequence: TGTGCCAGCAGCTCGCGACAGGGAAGCTCCTACGAGCAGTACTTC. Translated: CASSSRQGSSYEQYF.

V usage is TRBV27 and J usage is TRBJ2-7; D perhaps matches TRBD1 (6 bases). There are 15 residues in the CDR3. Germline assignment: CDR1 MNHEY and CDR2 SMNVEV (reference sequence). Trimming cost V 5 bases and J 4 bases, with 18 bases left between them. CDR3 DNA sequence: TGTGCCAGCAGTCCGGCCAGGGGCAGGTCGTACGAGCAGTACTTC. Encoded protein: CASSPARGRSYEQYF.